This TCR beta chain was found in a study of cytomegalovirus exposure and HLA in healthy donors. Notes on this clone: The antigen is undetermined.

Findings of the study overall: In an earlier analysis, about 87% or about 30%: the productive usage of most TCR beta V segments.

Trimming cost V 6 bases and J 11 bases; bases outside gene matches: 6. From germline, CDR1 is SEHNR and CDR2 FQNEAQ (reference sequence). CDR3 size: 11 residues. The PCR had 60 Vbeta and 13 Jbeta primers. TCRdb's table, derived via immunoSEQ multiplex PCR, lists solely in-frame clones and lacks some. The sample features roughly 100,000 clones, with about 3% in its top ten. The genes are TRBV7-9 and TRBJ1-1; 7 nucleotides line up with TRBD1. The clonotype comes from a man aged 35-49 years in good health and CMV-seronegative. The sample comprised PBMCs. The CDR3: CASRLGQDAFF. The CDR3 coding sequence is TGTGCCAGCAGACTAGGACAGGACGCTTTCTTT.